One TCR beta chain is described in this entry. This sample is part of a study of blood T cell repertoires in COVID-19. As handled by the study authors: Using reference gene primer amplification, nucleated cell counts were estimated. Using immunoSEQ multiplex PCR, the repertoire was profiled, and TCRdb retains in-frame clones only, with some absent. V and J calls and clone size are given by that table; D and trimming were obtained from the DNA. The data show roughly 140,000 clones, roughly three quarters seen once. The sequence derives from a man between 60 and 70 years old with acute or convalescent COVID-19. What was sequenced was peripheral blood.

CDR3 bases: TGTGCCAGCAGTTACTCAGGAGTTACCGGGGAGCTGTTTTTT. It yields the protein CASSYSGVTGELFF. The V call is TRBV6-5, the J call TRBJ2-2; D not certain. Germline V gene sequence: CDR1 MNHEY, CDR2 SVGAGI. The CDR3 is 14 residues long. V lost 0 bases and J lost 5, with 7 bases in between.